The 25 T cell receptor beta chains below all came from one sample that was sequenced in a study of CD8+ T cells in alopecia areata. Extracted RNA was reverse transcribed, and the resulting cDNA served as sequencing template. Method: immunoSEQ multiplex PCR; TCRdb's copy keeps in-frame clones and lacks some. Among 150,000 to 200,000 clones listed, approximately 52% were seen once. Regarding treatment: oral pan-JAK inhibitor, 5-10 mg twice daily. The input for sequencing was CD4+ T cells sorted from blood, taken between weeks 55 and 65, from a patient treated with tofacitinib. Receptor source: a human donor with alopecia areata.

Here the CDR3 reads CASSSAGHPNTEAFF. CDR3 nucleotides: TGCGCCAGCAGTTCTGCCGGACACCCGAACACTGAAGCTTTCTTT. The chain uses TRBV5-1 and TRBJ1-1; D may be TRBD1 (5 bases). V lost 5 bases to trimming and J lost 1 base, with 15 bases between them. Per the germline V gene, CDR1 is SGHRS and CDR2 is YFSETQ. CDR3 length equals 15 residues.

The chain couples TRBV30 to TRBJ2-3; a possible D gene is TRBD2 (7 bases). V was pared by 2 bases and J by 0 bases, with 9 bases between. The CDR3 runs 14 residues. CDR1 GTSNPN and CDR2 SVGIG come from the germline V gene (reference sequence). The CDR3 region is CAWSKGGSTDTQYF. The CDR3 region has the DNA TGTGCCTGGAGTAAGGGGGGGAGCACAGATACGCAGTATTTT. Full variable domain (outside the CDR3, taken from reference TRBV30 and TRBJ2-3): SQTIHQWPATLVQPVGSPLSLECTVEGTSNPNLYWYRQAAGRGLQLLFYSVGIGQISSEVPQNLSASRPQDRQFILSSKKLLLSDSGFYLCAWSKGGSTDTQYFGPGTRLTVL.

The V call is TRBV5-1, the J call TRBJ2-2, with 7 bases identical to TRBD2. V lost 0 bases, J lost 6 bases, and 5 bases stayed unmatched. Germline-derived CDR1 and CDR2 are SGHRS and YFSETQ. This CDR3 has 15 residues. CDR3 amino acids: CASSLDRTRAGELFF. CDR3 nucleotide sequence: TGCGCCAGCAGCTTGGACCGGACTAGGGCCGGGGAGCTGTTTTTT.

The chain is built from TRBV4-1 and TRBJ2-1; no definite D call. The germline CDR1 and CDR2 sequences are MGHRA and YSYEKL. V was trimmed by 6 bases and J by 0 bases, leaving 18 bases between them. The CDR3 is 17 amino acids. CDR3 DNA: TGCGCCAGCAGTCAGTCTCTCGCGCTAAGCTCCTACAATGAGCAGTTCTTC. This sequence encodes CASSQSLALSSYNEQFF.

A few counts support this clone. This chain uses TRBV29-1 with TRBJ2-1; D unresolved. V was cut by 4 bases and J by 4 bases, with 17 bases left in between. Germline CDR1 and CDR2: SQVTM and ANQGSEA. There are 15 residues in the CDR3. The CDR3 sequence: CSVGLRFAPYNEQFF. The DNA of the CDR3 is TGCAGCGTTGGGTTAAGATTTGCCCCGTACAATGAGCAGTTCTTC.

J is TRBJ2-3 and V is TRBV11-3; no definite D call. CDR1 is SGHNT and CDR2 is YENEEA in the germline V gene. The CDR3 runs to 15 residues. V lost 1 base and J lost 5, with 13 bases in between. The CDR3 here is CASSLGWNKGDTQYF. The CDR3 DNA reads as TGTGCCAGCAGCTTAGGCTGGAACAAAGGAGATACGCAGTATTTT.

This clone came up a few times. This chain uses TRBV11-1 with TRBJ1-6; no clear D gene. The V and J ends lost 1 base and 14 bases respectively, with 9 bases between them. The CDR3 has 12 amino acids. Germline assignment: CDR1 SGHAT and CDR2 FQDESV (reference sequence). This CDR3 is CASSLDRETLHF. CDR3 nucleotides: TGTGCCAGCAGCTTAGACCGCGAAACCCTCCACTTT.

CDR3 loop: CASSEQGPPPLHF. CDR3 sequence (DNA): TGCGCCAGCAGTGAGCAGGGGCCACCTCCCCTCCACTTT. The chain recombines TRBV10-2 with TRBJ1-6, with D perhaps TRBD1 (6 bases). In germline, CDR1 is WSHSY, CDR2 SAAADI. The CDR3 has 13 amino acids. V lost 2 bases and J 13 bases, leaving 12 bases between the germline ends.

The chain combines TRBV10-3 with TRBJ1-1; no reliable D call. The ends were cut back, 3 bases at V and 3 bases at J, with 8 bases in the middle. From germline, CDR1 is ENHRY and CDR2 SYGVKD. The CDR3 is 13 residues long. The CDR3 sequence is CAISDGLDTEAFF. The CDR3 nucleotides read TGTGCCATCAGTGACGGGCTTGACACTGAAGCTTTCTTT.

The chain's CDR3 is CASSSYPGAYEQYF. CDR3 nucleotides: TGTGCCAGCAGTTCATATCCTGGGGCCTACGAGCAGTACTTC. The rearrangement links TRBV6-5 to TRBJ2-7; D unresolved. CDR1 and CDR2 (germline): MNHEY, SVGAGI. CDR3 length: 14 amino acids. V gave up 4 bases and J gave up 2 bases, with 12 bases separating them.

In this sample, this clone turned up a few times. The chain joins TRBV29-1 to TRBJ1-1; D unclear. From germline, CDR1 is SQVTM and CDR2 ANQGSEA. The V end was cut by 7 bases, the J end by 6 bases, with 21 bases between. The CDR3 runs to 14 residues. CDR3 sequence reads: CSADLGSPKAEAFF. CDR3 coding DNA: TGCAGCGCCGACCTGGGGTCGCCTAAGGCTGAAGCTTTCTTT. The full variable domain, completed using reference TRBV29-1 and TRBJ1-1, is SAVISQKPSRDICQRGTSLTIQCQVDSQVTMMFWYRQQPGQSLTLIATANQGSEATYESGFVIDKFPISRPNLTFSTLTVSNMSPEDSSIYLCSADLGSPKAEAFFGQGTRLTVV.

The chain carries TRBV5-1 and TRBJ1-1; D gene ambiguous. Between the trimmed V and J ends, which lost 1 base and 0 bases, there was a span of 7 bases. The germline gives CDR1 SGHRS, CDR2 YFSETQ. The CDR3 contains 14 residues. The CDR3 region is CASSLPQMNTEAFF. For the CDR3, the DNA is TGCGCCAGCAGCTTGCCACAAATGAACACTGAAGCTTTCTTT.

The V gene is TRBV4-2, the J gene TRBJ1-2; TRBD1 agrees at 7 bases. This CDR3 contains 17 residues. Unmatched junction bases numbered 8, after V lost 1 base and J lost 0 bases. Germline CDR1 and CDR2: LGHNA and YNFKEQ. The CDR3 spells CASSQGNRGSTNYGYTF. The CDR3 DNA reads TGTGCCAGCAGCCAAGGGAACAGGGGCAGCACTAACTATGGCTACACCTTC.

The chain couples TRBV30 to TRBJ1-2, with unresolved D. The germline CDR1 and CDR2 sequences are GTSNPN and SVGIG (reference sequence). Between the trimmed V and J ends, which lost 0 bases and 6 bases, there was a span of 5 bases. The CDR3 extends over 11 amino acids. The CDR3 reads CAWSVIDGYTF. CDR3 DNA sequence: TGTGCCTGGAGTGTGATCGATGGCTACACCTTC.

The rearrangement joins TRBV23-1 to TRBJ1-6; maybe TRBD1 (5 bases). TRBV23-1 is an ORF; its function is uncertain. V was clipped by 6 bases and J by 6 bases, with 21 bases between them. The CDR3 consists of 17 residues. This chain's CDR3 is CASRQHSQTALNSPLHF. CDR3 in DNA: TGCGCCAGCAGACAACATTCTCAGACAGCTCTTAATTCACCCCTCCACTTT.

V is TRBV30 and J is TRBJ2-1; unclear D gene. The CDR3 is made up of 13 amino acids. V lost 1 base to trimming and J lost 2 bases, with 6 bases between them. Germline V lookup: CDR1 GTSNPN, CDR2 SVGIG (reference sequence). The CDR3 is CAWSAWAYNEQFF. The CDR3 DNA sequence: TGTGCCTGGAGTGCGTGGGCCTACAATGAGCAGTTCTTC.

The chain has TRBV7-9 and TRBJ1-2; no definite D call. Trimming took off 6 bases at V and 6 bases at J, with 11 bases between the two ends. This CDR3 region has 12 residues. Germline V lookup: CDR1 SEHNR, CDR2 FQNEAQ (reference sequence). As DNA, the CDR3 is TGTGCCAGCAGTCCTCGGACTAATGGCTACACCTTC. It encodes CASSPRTNGYTF.

The chain joins TRBV7-3 to TRBJ2-5, with no clear D. In germline, CDR1 is SGHTA, CDR2 FQGTGA. V was cut by 5 bases and J by 2 bases, with 9 bases left in between. This CDR3 has 13 residues. This CDR3 reads CASSPSIQETQYF. The CDR3 DNA is TGTGCCAGCAGCCCCTCCATTCAAGAGACCCAGTACTTC.

V is TRBV7-9 and J is TRBJ2-3; D unresolved. This CDR3 has 12 amino acids. Trimming shortened V by 2 bases and J by 6 bases, and 6 bases separated the two germline ends. Per germline, CDR1 SEHNR and CDR2 FQNEAQ (reference sequence). CDR3 DNA sequence: TGTGCCAGCAGCTTAAAAGCGGATACGCAGTATTTT. Translation: CASSLKADTQYF.

The table lists this clone with a count of one. The V and J genes are TRBV2 and TRBJ2-7, with 10 bases lining up with TRBD1. Looked up from germline, CDR1 is SNHLY and CDR2 is FYNNEI. The CDR3 consists of 12 residues. Germline trimming cut 5 bases from V and 8 bases from J; bases unmatched to any gene: 3. In DNA form, the CDR3 reads TGTGCCAGCAGTAGGACAGGGGGAAAGCAGTACTTC. The encoded protein is CASSRTGGKQYF.

This clone has a handful of counts. The J gene is TRBJ2-2, the V gene TRBV27, with D perhaps TRBD1 (6 bases). The germline V and J ends were trimmed by 6 bases and 0 bases, with 8 bases remaining between them. The CDR3 is 14 amino acids. In germline, CDR1 is MNHEY, CDR2 SMNVEV (reference sequence). The CDR3 protein is CASRRDTNTGELFF. The CDR3 region has the DNA TGTGCCAGCAGACGGGACACGAACACCGGGGAGCTGTTTTTT.

In this sample, this clone turned up a few times. This chain uses TRBV10-3 with TRBJ2-3; a weak D match, TRBD2 (6 bases). The germline CDR1 and CDR2 sequences are ENHRY and SYGVKD. The CDR3 covers 14 residues. CDR3 amino acids: CATAAGQSTDTQYF. CDR3 DNA: TGTGCAACTGCGGCGGGGCAAAGCACAGATACGCAGTATTTT.

CDR3 residues: CSVPSSYNEQFF. CDR3 sequence (DNA): TGCAGCGTCCCCAGTTCCTACAATGAGCAGTTCTTC. This chain uses TRBV29-1 with TRBJ2-1; D gene uncertain. Germline CDR1 is SQVTM and CDR2 is ANQGSEA. V lost 6 bases to trimming and J lost 1 base, with 7 bases between them. The CDR3 length is 12 residues.

V and J are TRBV6-1 and TRBJ1-4; possibly TRBD1 for D (6 bases). This CDR3 comprises 13 residues. V lost 6 bases to trimming and J lost 8 bases, with 13 bases between them. Per germline, CDR1 MNHNS and CDR2 SASEGT. CDR3 DNA: TGTGCCAGCAGCAGGGGCGCTACGGAAAAACTGTTTTTT. Translating gives CASSRGATEKLFF.

The chain recombines TRBV2 with TRBJ2-1; D possibly corresponds to TRBD2 (6 bases). V was cut by 4 bases and J by 6 bases, with 10 bases left in between. From germline, CDR1 is SNHLY and CDR2 FYNNEI. The CDR3 is 13 residues long. The CDR3 here is CASSAGDLNEQFF. The CDR3 DNA sequence: TGTGCCAGCAGTGCGGGGGACCTCAATGAGCAGTTCTTC.